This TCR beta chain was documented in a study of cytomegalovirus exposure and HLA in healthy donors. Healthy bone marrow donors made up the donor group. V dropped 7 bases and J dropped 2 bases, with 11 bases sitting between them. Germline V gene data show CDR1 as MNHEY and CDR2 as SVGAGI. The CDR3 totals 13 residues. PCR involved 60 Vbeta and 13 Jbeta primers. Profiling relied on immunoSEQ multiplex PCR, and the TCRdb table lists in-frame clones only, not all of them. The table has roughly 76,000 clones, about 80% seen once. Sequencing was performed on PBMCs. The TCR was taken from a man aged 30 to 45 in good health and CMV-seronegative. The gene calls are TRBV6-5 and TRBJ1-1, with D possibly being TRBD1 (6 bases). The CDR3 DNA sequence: TGTGCCAGCAAGACACAGGGTAACACTGAAGCTTTCTTT. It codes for CASKTQGNTEAFF.